This is a list of T cell receptor beta chains from one sample in a study of shared clonotypes between healthy human individuals. Profiled with immunoSEQ multiplex PCR; TCRdb holds only in-frame clones, not every one. The sample includes roughly 2,000,000 clones, over 85% of them seen just once. Source material: naive CD8+ T cells sorted from blood. The receptors here all came from a man between 18 and 29 years old in good health. The CDR3 runs from the conserved cysteine through the conserved F or W. Each record gives: D gene, V gene, J gene, clone size, CDR3 protein, CDR3 DNA. D genes are given only for firm matches. Size values are once, few and many counts, or a class for expanded clones, and some rows have none.

D gene: .; V gene: TRBV30; J gene: TRBJ2-1; clone size: .; CDR3 protein: CAWGGRNYNEQFF; CDR3 DNA: TGTGCCTGGGGGGGGCGGAACTACAATGAGCAGTTCTTC
D gene: .; V gene: TRBV9; J gene: TRBJ2-1; clone size: .; CDR3 protein: CASSVGSSSNEQFF; CDR3 DNA: TGTGCCAGCAGCGTAGGGTCCAGCAGCAATGAGCAGTTCTTC
D gene: TRBD1; V gene: TRBV4-3; J gene: TRBJ1-1; clone size: .; CDR3 protein: CASSPRQGSTEAFF; CDR3 DNA: TGCGCCAGCAGCCCAAGACAGGGATCCACTGAAGCTTTCTTT
D gene: .; V gene: TRBV10-1; J gene: TRBJ2-2; clone size: .; CDR3 protein: CASSEGRLDTGELFF; CDR3 DNA: TGCGCCAGCAGTGAAGGGAGGTTGGACACCGGGGAGCTGTTTTTT
D gene: .; V gene: TRBV7-3; J gene: TRBJ1-1; clone size: .; CDR3 protein: CASSLLGGVEAFF; CDR3 DNA: TGTGCCAGCAGCTTACTGGGAGGCGTAGAAGCTTTCTTT
D gene: .; V gene: TRBV9; J gene: TRBJ2-7; clone size: .; CDR3 protein: CASSVGVQGGEQYF; CDR3 DNA: TGTGCCAGCAGCGTAGGCGTACAGGGAGGCGAGCAGTACTTC
D gene: TRBD2; V gene: TRBV4-3; J gene: TRBJ2-6; clone size: .; CDR3 protein: CASSQGLAVFSGANVLTF; CDR3 DNA: TGCGCCAGCAGCCAGGGACTAGCGGTCTTCTCTGGGGCCAACGTCCTGACTTTC
D gene: .; V gene: TRBV19; J gene: TRBJ1-5; clone size: .; CDR3 protein: CASTPYDSNQPQHF; CDR3 DNA: TGTGCCAGTACCCCCTACGATAGCAATCAGCCCCAGCATTTT
D gene: .; V gene: TRBV19; J gene: TRBJ2-1; clone size: few; CDR3 protein: CASSIPGVEQFF; CDR3 DNA: TGTGCCAGTAGTATTCCGGGGGTTGAGCAGTTCTTC
D gene: .; V gene: TRBV2; J gene: TRBJ1-1; clone size: .; CDR3 protein: CASSASETMNTEAFF; CDR3 DNA: TGTGCCAGCAGTGCGAGCGAAACCATGAACACTGAAGCTTTCTTT
D gene: TRBD1; V gene: TRBV7-2; J gene: TRBJ2-7; clone size: .; CDR3 protein: CASSLDPGTGYEQYF; CDR3 DNA: TGTGCCAGCAGCTTAGATCCCGGGACAGGCTACGAGCAGTACTTC
D gene: .; V gene: TRBV5-6; J gene: TRBJ2-7; clone size: .; CDR3 protein: CASSFTGHGLPYEQYF; CDR3 DNA: TGTGCCAGCAGTTTTACAGGCCACGGGCTACCCTACGAGCAGTACTTC
D gene: .; V gene: TRBV6-6; J gene: TRBJ2-1; clone size: .; CDR3 protein: CASSSETIDNEQFF; CDR3 DNA: TGTGCCAGCAGTTCCGAGACCATAGACAATGAGCAGTTCTTC
D gene: .; V gene: TRBV7-3; J gene: TRBJ2-2; clone size: .; CDR3 protein: CASSWGAPGTGELFF; CDR3 DNA: TGTGCCAGCAGCTGGGGGGCCCCGGGCACCGGGGAGCTGTTTTTT
D gene: .; V gene: TRBV27; J gene: TRBJ2-2; clone size: .; CDR3 protein: CASSFRDNTGELFF; CDR3 DNA: TGTGCCAGCAGTTTTCGGGACAACACCGGGGAGCTGTTTTTT
D gene: TRBD1; V gene: TRBV4-2; J gene: TRBJ1-1; clone size: .; CDR3 protein: CASSQEQTGGEIFF; CDR3 DNA: TGTGCCAGCAGCCAAGAACAGACAGGGGGGGAGATTTTCTTT
D gene: TRBD1; V gene: TRBV7-9; J gene: TRBJ1-6; clone size: once; CDR3 protein: CASSLSLGTGGLWDSPLHF; CDR3 DNA: TGTGCCAGCAGCTTATCTTTAGGGACAGGGGGCCTTTGGGATTCACCCCTCCACTTT
D gene: TRBD2; V gene: TRBV27; J gene: TRBJ2-3; clone size: .; CDR3 protein: CASSWTSGTPDTQYF; CDR3 DNA: TGTGCCAGCAGTTGGACTAGCGGGACCCCAGATACGCAGTATTTT
D gene: .; V gene: TRBV28; J gene: TRBJ2-3; clone size: .; CDR3 protein: CASTAGSNTDTQYF; CDR3 DNA: TGTGCCAGCACCGCTGGTTCGAACACAGATACGCAGTATTTT
D gene: .; V gene: TRBV5-1; J gene: TRBJ2-2; clone size: .; CDR3 protein: CASSLAWSGTGELFF; CDR3 DNA: TGCGCCAGCAGCTTGGCATGGTCGGGCACCGGGGAGCTGTTTTTT
D gene: TRBD1; V gene: TRBV28; J gene: TRBJ2-7; clone size: .; CDR3 protein: CASSPGTGAYEQYF; CDR3 DNA: TGTGCCAGCAGTCCGGGGACAGGGGCCTACGAGCAGTACTTC
D gene: .; V gene: TRBV28; J gene: TRBJ2-2; clone size: .; CDR3 protein: CASSFTLNTGELFF; CDR3 DNA: TGTGCCAGCAGTTTCACTCTGAACACCGGGGAGCTGTTTTTT
D gene: TRBD1; V gene: TRBV6-5; J gene: TRBJ2-2; clone size: .; CDR3 protein: CASSYYRGTTGELFF; CDR3 DNA: TGTGCCAGCAGTTACTACAGGGGGACCACCGGGGAGCTGTTTTTT
D gene: TRBD2; V gene: TRBV25-1; J gene: TRBJ2-7; clone size: .; CDR3 protein: CASSRGAGDHEQYF; CDR3 DNA: TGTGCCAGTTCTCGCGGGGCGGGAGACCACGAGCAGTACTTC
D gene: TRBD1; V gene: TRBV2; J gene: TRBJ1-5; clone size: .; CDR3 protein: CASSEYPTGAESNQPQHF; CDR3 DNA: TGTGCCAGCAGTGAATACCCGACAGGGGCGGAGAGCAATCAGCCCCAGCATTTT
D gene: TRBD1; V gene: TRBV30; J gene: TRBJ2-7; clone size: .; CDR3 protein: CAWSFRDRVSYEQYF; CDR3 DNA: TGTGCCTGGAGCTTCCGGGACAGAGTATCCTACGAGCAGTACTTC